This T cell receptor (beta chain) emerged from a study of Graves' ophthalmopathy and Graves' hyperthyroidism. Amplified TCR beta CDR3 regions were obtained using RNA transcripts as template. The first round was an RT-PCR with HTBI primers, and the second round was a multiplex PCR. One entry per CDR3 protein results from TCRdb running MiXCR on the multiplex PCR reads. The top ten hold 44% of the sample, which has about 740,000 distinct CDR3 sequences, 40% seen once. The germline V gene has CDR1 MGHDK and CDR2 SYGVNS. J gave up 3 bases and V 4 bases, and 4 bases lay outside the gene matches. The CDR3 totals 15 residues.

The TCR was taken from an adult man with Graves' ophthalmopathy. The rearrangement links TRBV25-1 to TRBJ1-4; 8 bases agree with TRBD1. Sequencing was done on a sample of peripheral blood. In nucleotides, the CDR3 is TGTGCCAGCAGTGGCCCGACAGGGGCTAATGAAAAACTGTTTTTT. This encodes CASSGPTGANEKLFF.